This TCR beta chain was sequenced for a study of blood T cell repertoires in COVID-19 (dated by TCRdb to the early 2020s). With regard to the full study: The collaborator samples originated in the United States, Italy and Spain and spanned the acute and convalescent phases of COVID-19. The material from the prospective study consisted of cDNA or gDNA derived from T cells, B-cell-depleted T cells, or PBMCs. The dataset comprised deeply sampled blood TCRbeta repertoires from subjects exposed to, actively infected with, or recovered from COVID-19. A freely available public database, intended as a resource for researchers studying the immune response to SARS-CoV-2, is where the repertoires were released. The samples were drawn from two sources: the first 160 participants of the ongoing ImmuneRACE study, and fewer than 1,500 subjects contributed by 6 global collaborators. A de-identified subject ID, COVID-19 status, age in years and sex were almost always included in the sample metadata. HLA class I and class II types, where available, came from metadata supplied by the sample provider rather than from assay-based typing. Results and caveats for the whole study, not just this receptor: How much clinical and demographic metadata was included differed by source and by participant, and the metadata was provided uncurated.

From cysteine to phenylalanine, the CDR3 is 14 amino acids long. Only the CDR3 DNA stays, 42 bases, in frame from base 1. Based on the germline V gene, the CDR1 and CDR2 sequences are SGHRS and YFSETQ. The junction carries 12 bases between V and J, which are trimmed by 5 bases and 2 bases respectively. Comment on this clone: The specificity of this receptor is unknown. No base quality values were provided; no much bigger clone lies one nucleotide off.

Each collaborating institution followed its own protocols to collect whole blood in K2EDTA tubes. Collaborator samples were shipped for TCRbeta analysis as frozen whole blood, isolated PBMCs, or DNA extracted from either sample type. TCRbeta CDR3 regions were amplified from genomic DNA using the immunoSEQ Assay, a bias-controlled multiplex PCR. Under the source paper's analysis protocol: Nucleated cell counts per sample were estimated from amplification of reference gene primers within the assay. To quantify the absolute abundance of each unique TCRbeta CDR3 rearrangement, sequence reads were collapsed and filtered. For each sample, productive Simpson clonality was calculated by taking the square root of Simpson's diversity index across productive rearrangements. This immuneACCESS table, as held by TCRdb, lists in-frame sequences with V and J called but not all clones. Of the missing ones, under half trace to an unresolved V gene in checked studies; the others have no known cause. From that table come the V and J calls and clone size; the DNA was used to work out D and trimming. Here the sample has 250,000 to 300,000 clones; 75% to 90% occur a single time. Roughly 5.1% of the sample lies in the top ten.

The rearranged segments are TRBV5-1 and TRBJ2-3, with TRBD1 as a weak D call on 6 bases. The sample was peripheral blood. The source of this sequence is a man aged 40-49 years with acute or convalescent COVID-19. The CDR3 loop reads CASRRDISTDTQYF. The DNA is TGCGCCAGCAGGAGGGACATCTCCACAGATACGCAGTATTTT.